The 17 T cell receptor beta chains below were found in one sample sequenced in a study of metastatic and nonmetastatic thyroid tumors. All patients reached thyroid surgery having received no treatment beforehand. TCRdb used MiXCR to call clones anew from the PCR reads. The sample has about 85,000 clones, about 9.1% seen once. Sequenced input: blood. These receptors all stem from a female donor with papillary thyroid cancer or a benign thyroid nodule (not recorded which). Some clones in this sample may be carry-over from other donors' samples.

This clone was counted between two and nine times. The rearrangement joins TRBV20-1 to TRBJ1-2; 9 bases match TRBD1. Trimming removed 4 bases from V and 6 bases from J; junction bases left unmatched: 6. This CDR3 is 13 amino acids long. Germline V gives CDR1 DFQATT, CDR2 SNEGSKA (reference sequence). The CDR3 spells CSATGQGGDGYTF. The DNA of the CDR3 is TGCAGTGCTACGGGACAGGGCGGAGATGGCTACACCTTC.

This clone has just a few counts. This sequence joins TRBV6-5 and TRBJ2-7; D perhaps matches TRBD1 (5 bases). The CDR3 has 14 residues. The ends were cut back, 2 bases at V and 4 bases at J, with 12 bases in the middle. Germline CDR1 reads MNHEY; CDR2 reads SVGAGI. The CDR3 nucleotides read TGTGCCAGCAGTTACCGTGACAGCCAATACGAGCAGTACTTC. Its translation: CASSYRDSQYEQYF.

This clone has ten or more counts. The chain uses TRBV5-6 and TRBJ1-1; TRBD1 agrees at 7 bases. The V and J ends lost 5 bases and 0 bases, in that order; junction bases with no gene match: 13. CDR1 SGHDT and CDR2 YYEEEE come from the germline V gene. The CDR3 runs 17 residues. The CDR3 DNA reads TGTGCCAGCAGTTCCACCCTTCCGGGACAGCTGAACACTGAAGCTTTCTTT. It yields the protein CASSSTLPGQLNTEAFF.

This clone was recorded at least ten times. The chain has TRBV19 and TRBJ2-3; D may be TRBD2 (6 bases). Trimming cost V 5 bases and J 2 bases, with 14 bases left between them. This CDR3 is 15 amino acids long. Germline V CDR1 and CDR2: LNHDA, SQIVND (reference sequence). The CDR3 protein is CASSPRAGLTDTQYF. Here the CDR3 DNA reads TGTGCCAGTAGTCCCCGTGCGGGGCTCACAGATACGCAGTATTTT.

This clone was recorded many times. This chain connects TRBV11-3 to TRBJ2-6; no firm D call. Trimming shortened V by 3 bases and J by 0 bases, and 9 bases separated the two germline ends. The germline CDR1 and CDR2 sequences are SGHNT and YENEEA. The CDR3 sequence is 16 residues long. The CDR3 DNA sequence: TGTGCCAGCAGCTTCATACACCACTCTGGGGCCAACGTCCTGACTTTC. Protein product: CASSFIHHSGANVLTF.

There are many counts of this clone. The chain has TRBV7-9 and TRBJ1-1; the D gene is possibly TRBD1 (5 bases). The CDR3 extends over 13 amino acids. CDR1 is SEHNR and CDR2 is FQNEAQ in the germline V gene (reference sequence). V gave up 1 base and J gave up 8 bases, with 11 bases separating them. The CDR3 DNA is TGTGCCAGCAGCTTAGGGGGGAACCGGGAAGCTTTCTTT. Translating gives CASSLGGNREAFF.

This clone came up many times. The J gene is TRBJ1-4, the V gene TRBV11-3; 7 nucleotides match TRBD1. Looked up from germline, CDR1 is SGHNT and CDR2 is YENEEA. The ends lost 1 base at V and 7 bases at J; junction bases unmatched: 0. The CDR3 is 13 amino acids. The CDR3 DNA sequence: TGTGCCAGCAGCTTAGGGACAGGTGAAAAACTGTTTTTT. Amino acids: CASSLGTGEKLFF.

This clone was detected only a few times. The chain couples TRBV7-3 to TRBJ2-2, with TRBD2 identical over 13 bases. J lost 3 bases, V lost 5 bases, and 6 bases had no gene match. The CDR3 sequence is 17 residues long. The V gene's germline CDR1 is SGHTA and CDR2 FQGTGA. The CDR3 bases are TGTGCCAGCAGCGTCACTAGCGGGAGGGCCTACACCGGGGAGCTGTTTTTT. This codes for CASSVTSGRAYTGELFF. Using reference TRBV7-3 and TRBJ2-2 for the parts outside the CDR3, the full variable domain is GAGVSQTPSNKVTEKGKYVELRCDPISGHTALYWYRQSLGQGPEFLIYFQGTGAADDSGLPNDRFFAVRPEGSVSTLKIQRTERGDSAVYLCASSVTSGRAYTGELFFGEGSRLTVL.

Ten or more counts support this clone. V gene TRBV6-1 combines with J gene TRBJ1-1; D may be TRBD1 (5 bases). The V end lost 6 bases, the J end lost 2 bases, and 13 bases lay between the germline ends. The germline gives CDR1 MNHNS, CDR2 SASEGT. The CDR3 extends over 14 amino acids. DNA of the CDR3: TGTGCCAGCAGCCCCGGGACGCACAACACTGAAGCTTTCTTT. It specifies CASSPGTHNTEAFF.

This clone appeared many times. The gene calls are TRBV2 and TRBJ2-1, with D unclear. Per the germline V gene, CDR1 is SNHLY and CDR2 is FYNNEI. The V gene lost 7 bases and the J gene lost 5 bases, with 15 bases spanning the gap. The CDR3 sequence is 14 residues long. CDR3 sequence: CASTQGLWDNEQFF. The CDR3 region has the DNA TGTGCCAGCACCCAAGGTTTATGGGACAATGAGCAGTTCTTC.

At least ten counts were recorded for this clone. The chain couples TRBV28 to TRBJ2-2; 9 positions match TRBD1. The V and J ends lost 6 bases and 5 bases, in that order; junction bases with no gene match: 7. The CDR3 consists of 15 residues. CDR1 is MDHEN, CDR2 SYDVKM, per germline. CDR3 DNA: TGTGCCAGCAGAAAACAGGGGGCGGTGACCGGGGAGCTGTTTTTT. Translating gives CASRKQGAVTGELFF.

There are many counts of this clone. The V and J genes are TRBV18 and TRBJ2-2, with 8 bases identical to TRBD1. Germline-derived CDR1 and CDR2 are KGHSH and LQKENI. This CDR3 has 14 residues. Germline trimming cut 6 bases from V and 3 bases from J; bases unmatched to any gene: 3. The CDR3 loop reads CASSRTGYTGELFF. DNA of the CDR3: TGTGCCAGCTCCCGGACAGGGTACACCGGGGAGCTGTTTTTT.

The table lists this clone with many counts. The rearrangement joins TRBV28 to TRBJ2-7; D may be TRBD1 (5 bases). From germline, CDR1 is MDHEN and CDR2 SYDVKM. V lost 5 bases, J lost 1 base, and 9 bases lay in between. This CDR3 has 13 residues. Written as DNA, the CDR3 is TGTGCCAGCAGTCGGACACTTTCCTACGAGCAGTACTTC. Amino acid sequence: CASSRTLSYEQYF.

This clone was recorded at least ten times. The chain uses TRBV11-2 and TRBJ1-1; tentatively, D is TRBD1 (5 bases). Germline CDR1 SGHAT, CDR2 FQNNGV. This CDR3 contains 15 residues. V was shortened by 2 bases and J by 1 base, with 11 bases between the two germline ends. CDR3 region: CASSLFQTENTEAFF. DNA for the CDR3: TGTGCCAGCAGCTTATTCCAGACAGAGAACACTGAAGCTTTCTTT.

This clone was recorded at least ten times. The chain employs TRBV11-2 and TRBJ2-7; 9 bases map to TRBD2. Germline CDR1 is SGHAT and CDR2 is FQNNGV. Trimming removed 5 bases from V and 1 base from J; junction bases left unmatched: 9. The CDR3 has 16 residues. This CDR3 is CASSVAGTSSSYEQYF. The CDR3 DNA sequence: TGTGCCAGCAGCGTCGCCGGGACTAGCAGTTCCTACGAGCAGTACTTC.

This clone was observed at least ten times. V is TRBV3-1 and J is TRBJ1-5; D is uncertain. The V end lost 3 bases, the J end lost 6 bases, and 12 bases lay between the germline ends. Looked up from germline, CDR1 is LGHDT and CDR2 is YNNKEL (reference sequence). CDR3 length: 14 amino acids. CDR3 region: CASSQATGGQPQHF. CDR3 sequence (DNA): TGTGCCAGCAGCCAGGCGACCGGTGGTCAGCCCCAGCATTTT.

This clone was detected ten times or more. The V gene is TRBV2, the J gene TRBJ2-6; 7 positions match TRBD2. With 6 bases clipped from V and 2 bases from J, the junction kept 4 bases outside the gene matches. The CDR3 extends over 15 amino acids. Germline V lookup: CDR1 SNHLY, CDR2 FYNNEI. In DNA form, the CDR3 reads TGTGCCAGCAGGTTCGGGGGGACTGGGGCCAACGTCCTGACTTTC. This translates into CASRFGGTGANVLTF.